The clone carrying this T cell receptor beta chain was counted many times. It was RNA transcripts that yielded the amplified TCR beta CDR3 regions. The HTBI primer set drove a first-round RT-PCR of the TCR CDR3. TCRdb re-called the multiplex PCR reads with MiXCR, one entry per CDR3 protein. The sample lists 410,000 or so distinct CDR3 sequences, 14% to 15% occurring once. The data were obtained in a study of T cells in Graves' hyperthyroidism and ophthalmopathy. Trimming shortened V by 0 bases and J by 6 bases, and 18 bases separated the two germline ends. The CDR3 extends over 15 amino acids. CDR1 and CDR2 from the germline V gene are DFQATT and SNEGSKA (reference sequence).

The chain employs TRBV20-1 and TRBJ2-7; no clear D. The sequence was obtained from a man younger than 30 with Graves' ophthalmopathy. The sample consisted of blood. The CDR3 is CSARDGREVMSEQYF. CDR3 in DNA: TGCAGTGCTAGAGATGGCCGAGAGGTAATGAGCGAGCAGTACTTC.